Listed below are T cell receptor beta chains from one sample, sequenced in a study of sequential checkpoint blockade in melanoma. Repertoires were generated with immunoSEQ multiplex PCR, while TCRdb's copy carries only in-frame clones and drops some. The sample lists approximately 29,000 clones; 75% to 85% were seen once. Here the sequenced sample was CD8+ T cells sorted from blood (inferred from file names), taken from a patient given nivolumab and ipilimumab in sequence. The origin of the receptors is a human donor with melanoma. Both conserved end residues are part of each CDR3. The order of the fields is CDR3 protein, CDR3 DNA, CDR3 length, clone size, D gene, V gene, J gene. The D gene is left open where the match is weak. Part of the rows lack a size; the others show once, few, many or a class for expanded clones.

CDR3aa: CASSHNGGSYNEQFF
CDR3nt: TGTGCCAGCAGCCACAACGGCGGCAGCTACAATGAGCAGTTCTTC
len: 15
abundance: .
d_gene: .
v_gene: TRBV6-6
j_gene: TRBJ2-1

CDR3aa: CASSLNAGQGYEQYF
CDR3nt: TGTGCCAGCAGCCTAAACGCGGGACAGGGCTACGAGCAGTACTTC
len: 15
abundance: .
d_gene: TRBD1
v_gene: TRBV27
j_gene: TRBJ2-7

CDR3aa: CASSEDSYQPQHF
CDR3nt: TGTGCCAGTAGTGAGGACAGTTATCAGCCCCAGCATTTT
len: 13
abundance: .
d_gene: .
v_gene: TRBV19
j_gene: TRBJ1-5

CDR3aa: CASSFQRGGDNEQFF
CDR3nt: TGTGCCAGCAGCTTTCAGCGGGGGGGGGACAATGAGCAGTTCTTC
len: 15
abundance: .
d_gene: TRBD2
v_gene: TRBV7-3
j_gene: TRBJ2-1

CDR3aa: CASSLVQGAQETQYF
CDR3nt: TGTGCCAGCAGCTTGGTCCAGGGGGCCCAAGAGACCCAGTACTTC
len: 15
abundance: few
d_gene: TRBD1
v_gene: TRBV5-6
j_gene: TRBJ2-5

CDR3aa: CASSLEGVMNTEAFF
CDR3nt: TGTGCCAGCAGCTTAGAAGGGGTGATGAACACTGAAGCTTTCTTT
len: 15
abundance: .
d_gene: .
v_gene: TRBV11-2
j_gene: TRBJ1-1

CDR3aa: CASSQEEGGRAWSNTQYF
CDR3nt: TGCGCCAGCAGCCAAGAAGAAGGCGGGAGGGCGTGGTCGAATACGCAGTATTTT
len: 18
abundance: .
d_gene: TRBD2
v_gene: TRBV4-3
j_gene: TRBJ2-3

CDR3aa: CASSLGRGGYEQYF
CDR3nt: TGTGCCAGCAGTTTAGGGCGGGGGGGCTACGAGCAGTACTTC
len: 14
abundance: .
d_gene: TRBD2
v_gene: TRBV7-2
j_gene: TRBJ2-7

CDR3aa: CASRTDYYEQYF
CDR3nt: TGTGCCAGCAGAACAGATTACTACGAGCAGTACTTC
len: 12
abundance: .
d_gene: .
v_gene: TRBV6-1
j_gene: TRBJ2-7

CDR3aa: CASSLGQLQETQYF
CDR3nt: TGCGCCAGCAGCTTGGGACAGCTCCAAGAGACCCAGTACTTC
len: 14
abundance: once
d_gene: .
v_gene: TRBV5-1
j_gene: TRBJ2-5

CDR3aa: CASGTGDYGYTF
CDR3nt: TGTGCCAGCGGGACAGGAGACTATGGCTACACCTTC
len: 12
abundance: once
d_gene: TRBD1
v_gene: TRBV2
j_gene: TRBJ1-2

CDR3aa: CASRPRSGGRMGDTQYF
CDR3nt: TGTGCCAGCAGACCCCGGTCGGGAGGGCGTATGGGAGATACGCAGTATTTT
len: 17
abundance: .
d_gene: TRBD2
v_gene: TRBV7-2
j_gene: TRBJ2-3

CDR3aa: CASSDRAGETQYF
CDR3nt: TGTGCCAGCAGTGATCGGGCGGGAGAGACCCAGTACTTC
len: 13
abundance: .
d_gene: .
v_gene: TRBV6-1
j_gene: TRBJ2-5

CDR3aa: CASSSQDRVDEKLFF
CDR3nt: TGTGCCAGCAGCTCACAGGACAGGGTTGATGAAAAACTGTTTTTT
len: 15
abundance: .
d_gene: TRBD1
v_gene: TRBV5-5
j_gene: TRBJ1-4

CDR3aa: CASSLDTSGRPVSNEQFF
CDR3nt: TGTGCCAGCAGCTTAGATACTAGCGGGAGACCAGTTAGCAATGAGCAGTTCTTC
len: 18
abundance: .
d_gene: TRBD2
v_gene: TRBV7-9
j_gene: TRBJ2-1

CDR3aa: CASSPRDTRGDTQYF
CDR3nt: TGTGCCAGCAGCCCCCGGGACACCCGAGGAGATACGCAGTATTTT
len: 15
abundance: .
d_gene: .
v_gene: TRBV5-4
j_gene: TRBJ2-3

CDR3aa: CASELWTGGEKLFF
CDR3nt: TGTGCCAGCGAACTTTGGACAGGGGGGGAAAAACTGTTTTTT
len: 14
abundance: .
d_gene: TRBD1
v_gene: TRBV6-6
j_gene: TRBJ1-4

CDR3aa: CASSVEPSGAGGRDEQFF
CDR3nt: TGTGCCAGCAGCGTAGAGCCTTCGGGAGCGGGAGGGCGTGATGAGCAGTTCTTC
len: 18
abundance: .
d_gene: TRBD2
v_gene: TRBV9
j_gene: TRBJ2-1

CDR3aa: CASSLRDRTYEQYF
CDR3nt: TGCGCCAGCAGCCTCCGGGACAGGACTTACGAGCAGTACTTC
len: 14
abundance: .
d_gene: TRBD1
v_gene: TRBV23-1
j_gene: TRBJ2-7

CDR3aa: CASSPTSAMDEQYF
CDR3nt: TGCGCCAGCAGCCCGACTAGCGCCATGGACGAGCAGTACTTC
len: 14
abundance: .
d_gene: TRBD2
v_gene: TRBV4-1
j_gene: TRBJ2-7

CDR3aa: CSVEAWTGGDGYTF
CDR3nt: TGCAGCGTTGAAGCTTGGACAGGGGGCGACGGCTACACCTTC
len: 14
abundance: .
d_gene: TRBD1
v_gene: TRBV29-1
j_gene: TRBJ1-2

CDR3aa: CAWEPGLGPEQYF
CDR3nt: TGTGCCTGGGAACCGGGACTAGGCCCCGAGCAGTACTTC
len: 13
abundance: .
d_gene: TRBD2
v_gene: TRBV30
j_gene: TRBJ2-7

CDR3aa: CASSLGEPQHF
CDR3nt: TGTGCCAGCAGCTTGGGCGAGCCCCAGCATTTT
len: 11
abundance: few
d_gene: .
v_gene: TRBV7-9
j_gene: TRBJ1-5

CDR3aa: CASAGDRDIGNTEAFF
CDR3nt: TGTGCCAGCGCTGGGGACAGGGATATTGGAAACACTGAAGCTTTCTTT
len: 16
abundance: .
d_gene: TRBD1
v_gene: TRBV2
j_gene: TRBJ1-1

CDR3aa: CASSQDRFLAGADTQYF
CDR3nt: TGCGCCAGCAGCCAAGATCGATTCTTAGCGGGGGCAGATACGCAGTATTTT
len: 17
abundance: .
d_gene: TRBD2
v_gene: TRBV4-3
j_gene: TRBJ2-3

CDR3aa: CASSQRQGMNTEAFF
CDR3nt: TGTGCCAGCAGCCAAAGACAGGGTATGAACACTGAAGCTTTCTTT
len: 15
abundance: .
d_gene: TRBD1
v_gene: TRBV11-2
j_gene: TRBJ1-1

CDR3aa: CATRGGNTEAFF
CDR3nt: TGTGCCACCAGGGGGGGAAACACTGAAGCTTTCTTT
len: 12
abundance: once
d_gene: TRBD1
v_gene: TRBV10-3
j_gene: TRBJ1-1

CDR3aa: CASSPDMFVTEAFF
CDR3nt: TGTGCCAGCAGTCCCGACATGTTTGTGACTGAAGCTTTCTTT
len: 14
abundance: .
d_gene: .
v_gene: TRBV28
j_gene: TRBJ1-1

CDR3aa: CASSPPVGDTEAFF
CDR3nt: TGTGCCAGCAGCCCGCCCGTCGGGGACACTGAAGCTTTCTTT
len: 14
abundance: .
d_gene: .
v_gene: TRBV11-2
j_gene: TRBJ1-1

CDR3aa: CASSPIAGGTYNEQFF
CDR3nt: TGCGCCAGCAGCCCCATAGCGGGGGGAACCTACAATGAGCAGTTCTTC
len: 16
abundance: .
d_gene: TRBD2
v_gene: TRBV4-1
j_gene: TRBJ2-1

CDR3aa: CASSFPDRPGDRSGHEQYF
CDR3nt: TGTGCCAGCAGTTTCCCGGACAGGCCCGGAGACCGCTCTGGGCACGAGCAGTACTTC
len: 19
abundance: .
d_gene: TRBD1
v_gene: TRBV28
j_gene: TRBJ2-7

CDR3aa: CASSLGPASQETQYF
CDR3nt: TGTGCCAGCAGCTTAGGTCCAGCTAGCCAAGAGACCCAGTACTTC
len: 15
abundance: .
d_gene: .
v_gene: TRBV7-8
j_gene: TRBJ2-5

CDR3aa: CASGQGVNTEAFF
CDR3nt: TGTGCCAGCGGGCAGGGGGTGAACACTGAAGCTTTCTTT
len: 13
abundance: .
d_gene: TRBD1
v_gene: TRBV19
j_gene: TRBJ1-1

CDR3aa: CASSIVFSQETQYF
CDR3nt: TGTGCCAGTAGTATAGTGTTCAGCCAAGAGACCCAGTACTTC
len: 14
abundance: .
d_gene: .
v_gene: TRBV19
j_gene: TRBJ2-5

CDR3aa: CASRPRTGRVNEQFF
CDR3nt: TGTGCCAGCAGGCCACGGACCGGGAGGGTTAATGAGCAGTTCTTC
len: 15
abundance: .
d_gene: TRBD2
v_gene: TRBV6-5
j_gene: TRBJ2-1

CDR3aa: CASSHQTGSPEAFF
CDR3nt: TGCGCCAGCAGCCATCAGACAGGGTCCCCTGAAGCTTTCTTT
len: 14
abundance: .
d_gene: TRBD1
v_gene: TRBV4-3
j_gene: TRBJ1-1

CDR3aa: CSDGQGRNGYTF
CDR3nt: TGCAGCGACGGACAGGGTCGGAATGGCTACACCTTC
len: 12
abundance: .
d_gene: TRBD1
v_gene: TRBV29-1
j_gene: TRBJ1-2

CDR3aa: CASSYGLAGYTGELFF
CDR3nt: TGTGCCAGCAGTTACGGACTAGCGGGGTACACCGGGGAGCTGTTTTTT
len: 16
abundance: .
d_gene: TRBD2
v_gene: TRBV6-6
j_gene: TRBJ2-2

CDR3aa: CASSWGQGVGGYTF
CDR3nt: TGTGCCAGCAGTTGGGGACAGGGGGTTGGTGGCTACACCTTC
len: 14
abundance: .
d_gene: TRBD1
v_gene: TRBV6-1
j_gene: TRBJ1-2

CDR3aa: CASSPLAGTSYEQYF
CDR3nt: TGTGCCAGCAGTCCCCTAGCGGGAACCTCCTACGAGCAGTACTTC
len: 15
abundance: .
d_gene: TRBD2
v_gene: TRBV27
j_gene: TRBJ2-7